Sequencing of this T cell receptor beta chain was carried out in a study of shared clonotypes between healthy human individuals (dated by TCRdb to about 2020). Describing the broader study: The cohort included three men and a couple of women between 18 and 49 years of age. For each donor, three plates each were used for CD4 naive and CD4 memory, two plates were used for CD8 naive, and one plate was used for CD8 memory. To estimate repertoire size and how much clonotype sharing occurs between individuals, the study deeply sequenced the blood TCR repertoires of five or six healthy adults. Different laboratories and diverse techniques were used to prepare libraries and sequence TCR repertoires, to increase sequencing depth and limit assay-specific biases. Leukapheresis yielded between about 0.85 and 10 billion PBMCs per donor.

CD8 naive samples consisted of CD45RO-negative cells that were positively selected for CCR7, yielding a CD45RA+CCR7+ population without TemRA cells. Donors were healthy HIV-negative adults with no recently reported acute infections or vaccinations. Only Caucasian adults living in Nashville, Tennessee, USA were represented among the donors. Blood was collected by leukapheresis, and PBMCs were isolated by Ficoll-Histopaque density gradient centrifugation and then cryopreserved in liquid nitrogen vapor phase. Analytical flow cytometry was used to check the purity and quantity of each magnetically sorted T cell population. Genomic DNA was isolated from each sorted fraction and quantified by UV absorbance on a Nanodrop 2000c. In the case of this clone: This receptor's antigen is unknown. No much larger clonotype is one base removed from it; base qualities were not supplied.

What the authors observed across the whole study: Compared with non-shared clonotypes, the clonotypes found in all four sorted-subset donors had higher generation probabilities. Pairwise subsampling led to the expectation that sequencing depth would affect the degree of clonotype sharing among donors. Because the study included only a small number of donors, the genetic and exposure-history diversity represented was limited. Sampling was restricted to blood, and TCR repertoires in tissue are likely to differ from TCR repertoires in blood. Across a few donors, approximately 5% of naive CD4, 3% to 3.5% of naive CD8, about 2.3% of memory CD4, and approximately 0.4% of memory CD8 clonotypes were shared. Larger estimated clonotype richness was generally found for naive subsets than for memory subsets. Incomplete sequencing was indicated by rarefaction of sorted-subset datasets, despite the large sequencing depth.

TCR CDR3 regions were amplified from genomic DNA by multiplex PCR using the deep immunoSEQ assay. For each cell subset, the extracted genomic DNA was distributed evenly across all wells of several immunoSEQ 96-well plates, and each plate served as one replicate. For sorted subsets, 150 to 200 ng genomic DNA, equal to 30,000 or so T cell genomes, was loaded into each replicate PCR. Purified libraries were quantified with a Qubit 3.0 fluorometer, sized on a Bioanalyzer 2100, and re-quantified with the KAPA Library Quantification kit. Every immunoSEQ 96-well plate was sequenced on a dedicated single-read 150-cycle Illumina NextSeq 550 flow cell. The published analysis was carried out like this. Because the immunoSEQ output held only junctional sequences and lacked quality scores, the filtering could not match the filtering applied to full-length reads. Sequences were annotated with PyIR, a Python wrapper for IgBLAST v1.9, and V/J genes and CDR3 were assigned using IMGT germline references. Reads with weak V/J assignments (E-value above 1e-6), missing CDR3, stop codons, out-of-frame junctions, or ambiguous translated residues were removed. V3J clonotypes were defined as sequences sharing the same inferred V gene, J gene, and CDR3 amino acid sequence. Percentage overlap between repertoires was computed as shared unique clonotypes divided by the size of the smaller repertoire. Three approaches were used to assess repertoire richness: RTK rarefaction, the Chao1 estimator, and Recon v2.1 estimates of unobserved clonotypes. Generation probabilities for all TCRbeta clonotypes obtained by the gDNA method from several donors were computed using OLGA. The immuneACCESS repertoire file appears here via TCRdb, limited to in-frame rearrangements. These files lack a portion of the clones; in checked studies, under half of the deficit traces to unresolved V genes, and the cause of the others is not known. V and J calls and clone size are as listed in that table; D and trimming were resolved from the DNA. In all, the sample holds about 590,000 clones, and roughly 95% of those were seen once. Of the sample, 0.1% to 0.11% is held by the ten largest clones.

The V end loses 4 bases and the J end loses 4 bases, and a stretch of 15 bases separates them. The CDR3 spans 15 residues, from the cysteine through the phenylalanine. CDR3 DNA only is kept here, 45 bases in frame from base 1. What was sequenced was naive CD8+ T cells sorted from blood. The cell subset or site label, read with the paper, signifies: CD45RA+CCR7+. The TCR sequence derives from a woman aged 30 to 39 in good health. The chain links TRBV5-3 with TRBJ1-5, with the identity of the D gene unclear. TRBV5-3 is an ORF, with its function uncertain. The CDR3 reads CARSVVHYWNQPQHF. The DNA reads as follows: TGTGCCAGAAGCGTAGTCCACTATTGGAATCAGCCCCAGCATTTT.